The present T cell receptor (beta chain) was sequenced within a study of shared clonotypes between healthy human individuals. Profiling relied on immunoSEQ multiplex PCR, and the TCRdb table lists in-frame clones only, not all of them. This sample has around 530,000 clones, with roughly 79% found just once. Study outcomes and limitations: The authors sampled blood alone, and tissue repertoires likely differ. Among donors, the sharing of clonotypes was expected to be influenced by sequencing depth.

Worth noting for this clone: Its antigen is as yet unknown.

This CDR3 has 13 residues. The V gene lost 1 base and the J gene lost 8 bases, with 11 bases spanning the gap. Germline V lookup: CDR1 LNHDA, CDR2 SQIVND (reference sequence). The V call is TRBV19, the J call TRBJ1-2; D unresolved. Sequenced: PBMCs. This receptor was taken from a woman aged 40 to 55 in good health. Some clones in this sample may be carry-over from other donors' samples. The CDR3: CASSIVGSWGYTF. CDR3 sequence (DNA): TGTGCCAGTAGTATAGTGGGTTCTTGGGGCTACACCTTC.